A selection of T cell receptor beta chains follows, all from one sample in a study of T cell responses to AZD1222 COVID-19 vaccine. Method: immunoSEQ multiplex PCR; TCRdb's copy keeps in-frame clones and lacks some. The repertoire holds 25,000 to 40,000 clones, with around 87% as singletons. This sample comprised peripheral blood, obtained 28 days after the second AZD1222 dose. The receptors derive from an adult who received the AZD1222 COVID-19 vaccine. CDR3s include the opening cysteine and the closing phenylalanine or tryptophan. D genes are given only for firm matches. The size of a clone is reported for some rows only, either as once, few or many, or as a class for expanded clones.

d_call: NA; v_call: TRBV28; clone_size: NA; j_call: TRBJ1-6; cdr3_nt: TGTGCCAGCAGTTTGGACAGCACTTATAATTCACCCCTCCACTTT; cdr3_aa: CASSLDSTYNSPLHF
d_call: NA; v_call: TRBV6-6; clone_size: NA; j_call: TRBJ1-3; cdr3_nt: TGTGCCAGCAGTCGTCCCCTTCGGGAGGGAAACACCATATATTTT; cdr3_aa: CASSRPLREGNTIYF
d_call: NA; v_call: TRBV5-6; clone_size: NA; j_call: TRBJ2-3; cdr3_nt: TGTGCCAGCAGCCCACAAGGGGGGGAGAGCACAGATACGCAGTATTTT; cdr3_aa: CASSPQGGESTDTQYF
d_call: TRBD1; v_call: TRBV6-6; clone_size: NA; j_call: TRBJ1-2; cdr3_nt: TGTGCCAGCAGTTACCAGGACAGGGCTGACTATGGCTACACCTTC; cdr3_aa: CASSYQDRADYGYTF
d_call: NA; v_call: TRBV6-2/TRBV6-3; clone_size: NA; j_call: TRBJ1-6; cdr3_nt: TGTGCCAGCAGTTACTCGCCCGGCCTAACCAATTCACCCCTCCACTTT; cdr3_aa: CASSYSPGLTNSPLHF
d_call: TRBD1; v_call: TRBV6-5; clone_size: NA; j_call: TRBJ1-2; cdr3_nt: TGTGCCAGCAAGCCCGGACAGGGGAACGGCTACACCTTC; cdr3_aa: CASKPGQGNGYTF
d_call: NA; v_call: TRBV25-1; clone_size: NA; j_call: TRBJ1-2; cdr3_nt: TGTGCCAGCAGCACAGGAGACGATCGTGGCTACACCTTC; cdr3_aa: CASSTGDDRGYTF
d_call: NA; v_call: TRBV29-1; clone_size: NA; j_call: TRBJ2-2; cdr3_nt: TGCAGCGTTTTACCGGGACACCCGACCGGGGAGCTGTTTTTT; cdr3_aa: CSVLPGHPTGELFF
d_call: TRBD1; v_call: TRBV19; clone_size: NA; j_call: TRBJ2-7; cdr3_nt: TGTGCCAGTAGTCGACAGGGGTTATCCTACGAGCAGTACTTC; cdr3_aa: CASSRQGLSYEQYF
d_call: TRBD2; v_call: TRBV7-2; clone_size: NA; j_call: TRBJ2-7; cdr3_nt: TGTGCCAGCAGCCCTGGGATTGGACTAGCGGGGGGGTTCGAGCAGTACTTC; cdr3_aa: CASSPGIGLAGGFEQYF
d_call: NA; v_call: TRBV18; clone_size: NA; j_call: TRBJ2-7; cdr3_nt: TGTGCCAGCTCACCTCGCTACGAGCAGTACTTC; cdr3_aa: CASSPRYEQYF
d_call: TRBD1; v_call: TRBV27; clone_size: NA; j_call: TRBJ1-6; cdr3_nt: TGTGCCAGCAGCTCACCGGGACAGGGCCTTGGGTCACCCCTCCACTTT; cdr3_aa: CASSSPGQGLGSPLHF
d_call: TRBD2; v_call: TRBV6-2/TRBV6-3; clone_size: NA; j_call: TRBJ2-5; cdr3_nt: TGTGCCAGCAGTTCCCTAGCGGGTGAGACCCAGTACTTC; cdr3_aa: CASSSLAGETQYF
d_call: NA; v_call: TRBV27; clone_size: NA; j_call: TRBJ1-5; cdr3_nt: TGTGCCAGCAGTTTAAAGGGCCCCTATCAGCCCCAGCATTTT; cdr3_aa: CASSLKGPYQPQHF
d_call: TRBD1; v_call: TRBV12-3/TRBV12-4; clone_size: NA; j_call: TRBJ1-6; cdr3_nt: TGTGCCAGCAGCCGGGACAGTCCCTCGACCCTCCACTTT; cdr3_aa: CASSRDSPSTLHF
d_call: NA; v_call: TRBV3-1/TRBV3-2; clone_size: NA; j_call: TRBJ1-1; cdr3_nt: TGTGCCAGCAGCCAAAGTGAAAACACTGAAGCTTTCTTT; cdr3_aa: CASSQSENTEAFF
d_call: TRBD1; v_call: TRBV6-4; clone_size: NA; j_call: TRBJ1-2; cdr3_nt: TGTGCCAGCAGCCCCGAAGGACAGGGGTTTTATGGCTACACCTTC; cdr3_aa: CASSPEGQGFYGYTF
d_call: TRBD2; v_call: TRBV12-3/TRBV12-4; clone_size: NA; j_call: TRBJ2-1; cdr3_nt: TGTGCCAGCAGGTGGTCGGGGGGGCATGAGCAGTTCTTC; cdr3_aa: CASRWSGGHEQFF
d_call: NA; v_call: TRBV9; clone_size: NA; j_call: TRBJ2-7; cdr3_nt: TGTGCCAGCGAGGGGGCGGGGGAGCAGTACTTC; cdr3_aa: CASEGAGEQYF
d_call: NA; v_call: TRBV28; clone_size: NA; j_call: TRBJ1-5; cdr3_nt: TGTGCCAGCAGTCCAGGCTATCAGCCCCAGCATTTT; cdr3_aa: CASSPGYQPQHF
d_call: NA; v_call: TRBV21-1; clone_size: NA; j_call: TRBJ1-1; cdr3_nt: TGTGCCAGCAGGGCGACCGGGCCCTATTACGGAGCTTTCTTT; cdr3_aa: CASRATGPYYGAFF
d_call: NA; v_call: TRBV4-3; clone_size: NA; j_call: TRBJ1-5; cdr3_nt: TGCGCCAGCAGCCTCAGCAGGGGAAACAATCAGCCCCAGCATTTT; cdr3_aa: CASSLSRGNNQPQHF
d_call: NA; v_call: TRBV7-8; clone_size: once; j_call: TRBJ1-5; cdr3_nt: TGTGCCAGCAGCTTAGCTCCGGGGGTAAGTCAGCCCCAGCATTTT; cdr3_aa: CASSLAPGVSQPQHF
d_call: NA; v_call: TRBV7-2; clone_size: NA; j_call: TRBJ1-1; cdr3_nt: TGTGCCAGCAGACCCATGAACACTGAAGCTTTCTTT; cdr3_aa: CASRPMNTEAFF
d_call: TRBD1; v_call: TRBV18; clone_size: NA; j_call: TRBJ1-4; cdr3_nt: TGTGCCAGCTCACCGGGACAGGCAGGGTACGGAAAACTGTTTTTT; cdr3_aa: CASSPGQAGYGKLFF